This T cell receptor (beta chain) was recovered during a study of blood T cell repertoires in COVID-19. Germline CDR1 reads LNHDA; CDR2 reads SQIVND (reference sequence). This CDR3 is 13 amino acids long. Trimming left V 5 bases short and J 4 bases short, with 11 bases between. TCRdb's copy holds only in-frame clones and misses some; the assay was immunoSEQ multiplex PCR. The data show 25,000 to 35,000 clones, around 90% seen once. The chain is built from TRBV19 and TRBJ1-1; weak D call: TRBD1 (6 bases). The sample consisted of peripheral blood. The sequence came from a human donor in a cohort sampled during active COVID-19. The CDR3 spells CASSFQGSTEAFF. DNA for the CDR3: TGTGCCAGTAGTTTTCAGGGGAGCACTGAAGCTTTCTTT.